This T cell receptor beta chain was identified in a study of shared clonotypes between healthy human individuals. The CDR3 is made up of 16 amino acids. Germline assignment: CDR1 SGHDT and CDR2 YYEEEE. V gave up 2 bases and J gave up 4 bases; unmatched junction bases: 8. Participating donors were healthy, HIV-negative adults free of recent acute infections or vaccinations. Division of CD4+ cells produced a CD45RA+ naive subset and a CD45RA-negative memory subset. There are many counts of this clone. What it binds is unknown. Broader study findings: Generation probabilities of non-shared clonotypes were lower (relative to those shared by all four donors). It was only blood that was sampled, and tissue repertoires likely differ.

The data were produced by immunoSEQ multiplex PCR, yet TCRdb's version contains in-frame clones alone and is incomplete. The sample comprises around 720,000 clones, 55% to 85% of which are singletons, and around 1.7% rests with the top ten. The receptor's source is a woman aged 30 to 39 in good health. This sequence joins TRBV5-6 and TRBJ2-2, with 7 bases matching TRBD1. The specimen was memory CD4+ T cells sorted from blood. Sample subset: CD45RA-negative fraction. Here the CDR3 DNA reads TGTGCCAGCAGCTTTAGGGGACAGAGTCTCACCGGGGAGCTGTTTTTT. Translating gives CASSFRGQSLTGELFF.